This T cell receptor (beta chain) appears in the sequencing data of a study of cytomegalovirus exposure and HLA in healthy donors. Overall study context: Unique TCR beta sequences numbering approximately 120 million came from around 180 million T cells in an earlier analysis. Study-wide findings and caveats: The analysis excluded some indistinguishable V segments, including TRBV6-2 and TRBV6-3. 16,951 TCR beta sequences were associated with HLA alleles at 0.05 false discovery rate in a later analysis.

In the case of this clone: Its antigen remains unidentified.

Healthy bone marrow donors formed the donor group. This CDR3 is built from 12 residues. Deletions cut 5 bases from V and 11 bases from J, with 15 bases between. From germline, CDR1 is SGHTA and CDR2 FQGNSA. Amplification used 60 Vbeta primers and 13 Jbeta primers. This table comes from immunoSEQ multiplex PCR, and its TCRdb copy is limited to in-frame clones, with some not included. Here the sample spans 90,000 to 100,000 clones, approximately 64% being singletons. The sequence was collected from a boy between 10 and 17 years old in good health and CMV-seropositive. The V and J genes are TRBV7-2 and TRBJ2-5, with D maybe TRBD1 (6 bases). The sample was PBMCs. CDR3 sequence (DNA): TGTGCCAGCAGCCTAGATCGGACAGCGCAGTACTTC. It yields the protein CASSLDRTAQYF.